The source of this T cell receptor beta chain is a study of CD8 T cells in ankylosing spondylitis listed by TCRdb under 2017. Study-level background: To find TCR variants linked to disease, the study profiled T cell receptor beta repertoires in ankylosing spondylitis patients and healthy donors. The whole study cohort included 95 to 130 healthy donors and 25 ankylosing spondylitis patients. Peripheral blood was sampled, and synovial fluid was additionally collected from ankylosing spondylitis patients.

Sequencing instrument: Illumina HiSeq 2500. Quantitative 5'-RACE with molecular barcodes was used to prepare TCR beta libraries. As for how the authors treated the data: Disease-linked TCR variants were identified with a new computational method built on a probabilistic model of VDJ rearrangement. TCRdb trimmed public reads at Q25 via fastp, called clones via MiXCR and kept in-frame beta chains. Rows matching on CDR3 protein sequence are summarized as one entry with the most common DNA and genes. TCRdb assigned the V and J calls; the authors' analysis was not used. Recorded for this sample are tens of thousands of distinct CDR3 sequences; 7.4% of them occurred a single time. Of the sample, roughly 8% falls within the top ten clones. The CDR3 contains 13 residues, cysteine and phenylalanine counted. CDR3 DNA is the only sequence kept; it has 39 bases, read in frame from the first base. CDR1 and CDR2 (WNHNN, SYGVQD) derive from the germline V gene (reference sequence). V is cut by 4 bases and J by 4 bases, and the space between the germline ends is 9 bases.

Overall study outcomes, separate from this receptor: Some of the motif variants had been reported before in the synovial fluid and blood of reactive arthritis patients, a finding that suggests common disease-initiation mechanisms. A TCR beta motif made up of roughly eight highly homologous amino acid variants appeared to be characteristic of blood from ankylosing spondylitis patients. The disease-linked clones showed a CD8+ phenotype and occurred at relatively low frequencies in peripheral blood. Significant enrichment of the disease-linked clones was reported in matched synovial fluid samples from ankylosing spondylitis patients.

A few counts support this clonotype. It lacks a known antigen. Base qualities are not provided; no much larger clone lies one nucleotide away. Sequencing was carried out using blood, either unsorted or a sorted T cell fraction (not recorded which). This sequence was found in a female donor with ankylosing spondylitis or in good health (not recorded which). The sequence links TRBV10-1 to TRBJ2-3; no D gene is confidently identified. The nucleotide sequence is TGCGCCAGCAGTGGTGCAGGTTCAGATACGCAGTATTTT. Translation gives CASSGAGSDTQYF.